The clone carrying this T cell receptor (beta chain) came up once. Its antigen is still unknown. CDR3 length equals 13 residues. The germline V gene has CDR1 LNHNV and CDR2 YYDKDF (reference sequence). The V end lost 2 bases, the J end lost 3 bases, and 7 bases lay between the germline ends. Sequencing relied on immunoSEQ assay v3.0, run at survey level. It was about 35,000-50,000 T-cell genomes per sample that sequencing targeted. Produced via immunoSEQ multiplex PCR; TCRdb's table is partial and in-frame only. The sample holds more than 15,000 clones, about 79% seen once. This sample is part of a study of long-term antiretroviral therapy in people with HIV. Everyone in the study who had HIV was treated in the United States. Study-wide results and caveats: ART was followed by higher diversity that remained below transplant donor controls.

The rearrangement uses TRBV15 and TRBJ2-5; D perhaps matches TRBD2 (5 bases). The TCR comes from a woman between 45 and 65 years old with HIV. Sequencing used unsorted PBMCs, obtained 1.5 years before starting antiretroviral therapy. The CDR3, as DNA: TGTGCCACCAGCAGAATGGAGGAAGAGACCCAGTACTTC. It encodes CATSRMEEETQYF.